The clone carrying this T cell receptor (beta chain) appeared a few times. The antigen remains unidentified. Method: immunoSEQ multiplex PCR; TCRdb's copy keeps in-frame clones and lacks some. Of around 150,000 clones in the sample, around 90% were seen once. The sample belongs to a study of T cell responses to AZD1222 COVID-19 vaccine. The CDR3 is 13 amino acids. Trimming removed 1 base from V and 3 bases from J, with 6 bases in between. The germline CDR1 and CDR2 sequences are MNHNS and SASEGT. Findings of the study overall: Reportedly, close to half of spike-specific TCRs are directed against unmutated variant regions. Regions 160-218 and 743-854 dominated among vaccine-associated CD4 TCRs spanning spike.

Specimen: peripheral blood, collected 28 days after the second dose of the MenACWY control vaccine. This clonotype was sampled from an adult who received the MenACWY meningococcal vaccine as a control. The chain couples TRBV6-1 to TRBJ1-2; D gene uncertain. CDR3 DNA: TGTGCCAGCAGTGAAGACCTCTACTATGGCTACACCTTC. It encodes CASSEDLYYGYTF.